The 18 T cell receptor beta chains given below trace back to one sample, sequenced in a study of Tregs in tolerant kidney transplant recipients. Sequenced by immunoSEQ multiplex PCR; TCRdb stores in-frame clones only, minus some. This sample lists about 48,000 clones; its ten largest clones have roughly 0.8%. The sequencing here drew on CD4+ T cells from blood, taken before the transplant. The receptors were sampled from a human donor who received a combined kidney and bone marrow transplant.

Turning to this clone: The CDR3 end is not reached by the read, which stops 3 residues before it; the germline J gene fills it in. This chain joins TRBV2 and TRBJ2-2; 7 bases line up with TRBD1. CDR1 is SNHLY, CDR2 FYNNEI, per germline. This CDR3 has 16 residues. J was trimmed by 5 bases and V by 4 bases; bases with no gene match: 10. The DNA read from the CDR3 is TGTGCCAGCAGTGGACAGGGCCCTCCTATTACCGGGGAG. Protein: CASSGQGPPITGE. From start to end, the CDR3 is CASSGQGPPITGELFF.

A note on this clone: The read finishes 3 residues shy of the CDR3 end, and the germline J gene is used to complete it. The rearrangement links TRBV29-1 to TRBJ1-5; tentative D call: TRBD1 (5 bases). From germline, CDR1 is SQVTM and CDR2 ANQGSEA. The CDR3 has 14 residues. Trimming pared 6 bases from V and 1 base from J, leaving 13 bases between. Incomplete CDR3 DNA: TGCAGCGTATCAGACAGTCGGAGCAATCAGCCC. It encodes CSVSDSRSNQP. Given in full, the CDR3 is CSVSDSRSNQPQHF.

As regards this clone: The read ends 3 residues early relative to the CDR3; the germline J gene fills the gap. The chain is built from TRBV7-2 and TRBJ1-2; TRBD1 aligns across 7 bases. This CDR3 contains 14 residues. Germline V CDR1 and CDR2: SGHTA, FQGNSA. CDR3 DNA, as far as it was read: TGTGCCAGCAGCGGACATACAGGGGCAGGGGGC. It translates to CASSGHTGAGG. The whole CDR3 sequence reads CASSGHTGAGGYTF.

Here the CDR3 reads CASSIGRAGETQYF. Partial CDR3 DNA: TGTGCCAGTAGTATCGGCAGGGCGGGGGAGACC. The rearrangement links TRBV19 to TRBJ2-5, with D perhaps matching TRBD2 (6 bases). The read ends 3 residues shy of where the CDR3 ends; the end is completed using the germline J gene. Germline V CDR1 and CDR2: LNHDA, SQIVND (reference sequence). The V end lost 3 bases, the J end lost 5 bases, and 13 bases lay between the germline ends. The CDR3 is made up of 14 amino acids. The full variable domain, with the rest looked up from reference TRBV19 and TRBJ2-5, is DGGITQSPKYLFRKEGQNVTLSCEQNLNHDAMYWYRQDPGQGLRLIYYSQIVNDFQKGDIAEGYSVSREKKESFPLTVTSAQKNPTAFYLCASSIGRAGETQYFGPGTRLLVL.

Points on this clone: The DNA ends 3 residues before the CDR3 does, and the rest of the CDR3 is filled in from the germline J gene. This chain links TRBV5-1 with TRBJ1-1; D is uncertain. Per germline, CDR1 SGHRS and CDR2 YFSETQ. V lost 3 bases to trimming and J lost 0 bases, with 9 bases between them. CDR3 length equals 14 residues. The part of the CDR3 DNA that was read is TGCGCCAGCAGCTCCGGGTTTCTGAACACTGAA. This codes for CASSSGFLNTE. The full CDR3 sequence reads CASSSGFLNTEAFF. Supplemented by reference TRBV5-1 and TRBJ1-1, the full variable domain reads KAGVTQTPRYLIKTRGQQVTLSCSPISGHRSVSWYQQTPGQGLQFLFEYFSETQRNKGNFPGRFSGRQFSNSRSEMNVSTLELGDSALYLCASSSGFLNTEAFFGQGTRLTVV.

Remarks on this clone: The read finishes 3 residues shy of the CDR3 end, and the germline J gene is used to complete it. The rearrangement uses TRBV7-9 and TRBJ2-7, with a weak D call TRBD2 (6 bases). The CDR3 has 15 amino acids. Germline loops: CDR1 SEHNR, CDR2 FQNEAQ (reference sequence). The V end lost 2 bases, the J end lost 2 bases, and 13 bases lay between the germline ends. The CDR3 bases that were read are TGTGCCAGCAGCTTAAGGGGTAGCGGTCCCTACGAG. This translates into CASSLRGSGPYE. In full, the CDR3 is CASSLRGSGPYEQYF. The full variable domain, in which reference TRBV7-9 and TRBJ2-7 provide the parts outside the CDR3, is DTGVSQNPRHKITKRGQNVTFRCDPISEHNRLYWYRQTLGQGPEFLTYFQNEAQLEKSRLLSDRFSAERPKGSFSTLEIQRTEQGDSAMYLCASSLRGSGPYEQYFGPGTRLTVT.

Notes on this clone: Sequencing ends 3 residues short of the CDR3 end; the germline J gene provides the rest. The rearrangement links TRBV19 to TRBJ2-2, with 9 bases fitting TRBD2. The J segment lost 7 bases and the V segment lost 10 bases, leaving 7 bases of the junction unmatched. This CDR3 region has 13 residues. Per germline, CDR1 LNHDA and CDR2 SQIVND (reference sequence). This CDR3 is CATVAGVLGELFF. Partial CDR3 DNA: TGTGCCACGGTAGCGGGAGTCCTCGGGGAG. The variable domain in full, with the rest retrieved from reference TRBV19 and TRBJ2-2, is DGGITQSPKYLFRKEGQNVTLSCEQNLNHDAMYWYRQDPGQGLRLIYYSQIVNDFQKGDIAEGYSVSREKKESFPLTVTSAQKNPTAFYLCATVAGVLGELFFGEGSRLTVL.

Details on this clone: The read finishes 3 residues shy of the CDR3 end, and the germline J gene is used to complete it. The V call is TRBV2, the J call TRBJ1-2; TRBD1 might be the D (6 bases). Germline V gives CDR1 SNHLY, CDR2 FYNNEI. V gave up 3 bases and J gave up 2 bases, with 13 bases separating them. The length of the CDR3 is 15 residues. This CDR3 is CASSEGRGGNYGYTF. The sequenced part of the CDR3 DNA is TGTGCCAGCAGTGAGGGCAGGGGCGGAAACTATGGC.

Concerning this clone: The read halts 3 residues ahead of the CDR3 end, with the missing end drawn from the germline J gene. This chain uses TRBV14 with TRBJ1-2; tentatively, D is TRBD1 (6 bases). In germline, CDR1 is SGHDN, CDR2 FVKESK. This CDR3 comprises 12 residues. Deletions cut 5 bases from V and 7 bases from J, with 11 bases between. Incomplete CDR3 DNA: TGTGCCAGCAGCGCAGGGGAGGTTGGC. Translated: CASSAGEVG. The whole CDR3 is CASSAGEVGYTF.

The CDR3 reads CASSYEGAGKNIQYF. The CDR3 DNA, read in part, is TGTGCCAGCAGCTACGAGGGGGCGGGGAAAAACATT. The chain employs TRBV7-2 and TRBJ2-4, with TRBD1 as a possible D gene (7 bases). The read halts 3 residues ahead of the CDR3 end, with the missing end drawn from the germline J gene. This CDR3 is 15 amino acids long. Between the trimmed V and J ends, which lost 4 bases and 4 bases, there was a span of 14 bases. The germline V gene has CDR1 SGHTA and CDR2 FQGNSA.

As to this clone: The sequenced fragment ends 3 residues before the CDR3 boundary, so the rest is inferred from the germline J gene. The chain employs TRBV29-1 and TRBJ1-2, with 7 bases matching TRBD1. The CDR3 loop spans 12 amino acids. The V and J ends lost 7 bases and 1 base, in that order; junction bases with no gene match: 3. Germline V CDR1 and CDR2: SQVTM, ANQGSEA. The CDR3 loop reads CSARQGNYGYTF. The DNA read from the CDR3 is TGCAGCGCGAGACAGGGTAACTATGGC. Full variable domain (rest looked up from reference TRBV29-1 and TRBJ1-2): SAVISQKPSRDICQRGTSLTIQCQVDSQVTMMFWYRQQPGQSLTLIATANQGSEATYESGFVIDKFPISRPNLTFSTLTVSNMSPEDSSIYLCSARQGNYGYTFGSGTRLTVV.

About this clone: The read falls 3 residues short of the CDR3 end, and the missing part is taken from the germline J gene. The chain uses TRBV2 and TRBJ2-2, with 9 bases aligning to TRBD1. V lost 6 bases, J lost 3 bases, and 2 bases stayed unmatched. This CDR3 region has 14 residues. Germline V lookup: CDR1 SNHLY, CDR2 FYNNEI. CDR3 amino acids: CASRRDRDTGELFF. The sequenced CDR3 bases are TGTGCCAGCAGACGGGACAGGGACACCGGGGAG.

Of note for this clone: The observed sequence ends 3 residues before the CDR3 terminus, with the missing tail filled in from the germline J gene. The chain couples TRBV7-2 to TRBJ2-3; 10 nucleotides agree with TRBD2. The CDR3 is made up of 15 amino acids. The J segment lost 1 base and the V segment lost 4 bases, leaving 2 bases of the junction unmatched. Germline-derived CDR1 and CDR2 are SGHTA and FQGNSA. The part of the CDR3 DNA that was read is TGTGCCAGCAGCTCAGGACTAGCGGGCACAGATACG. This gives the protein CASSSGLAGTDT. The CDR3 in full is CASSSGLAGTDTQYF. Drawing the rest from reference TRBV7-2 and TRBJ2-3, the complete variable domain is GAGVSQSPSNKVTEKGKDVELRCDPISGHTALYWYRQSLGQGLEFLIYFQGNSAPDKSGLPSDRFSAERTGGSVSTLTIQRTQQEDSAVYLCASSSGLAGTDTQYFGPGTRLTVL.

With respect to this clone: The CDR3 goes on 3 residues after the read ends, and that part is filled in from the germline J gene. V is TRBV5-1 and J is TRBJ2-2; TRBD1 agrees at 11 bases. CDR1 SGHRS and CDR2 YFSETQ come from the germline V gene. There are 16 residues in the CDR3. Germline trimming cut 5 bases from V and 7 bases from J; bases unmatched to any gene: 10. The CDR3 sequence: CASRPGQGAHGGELFF. CDR3 DNA, as far as it was read: TGCGCCAGCAGGCCCGGACAGGGGGCGCATGGCGGGGAG.

Regarding this clone: The read falls 3 residues short of the CDR3 end, and the missing part is taken from the germline J gene. V is TRBV5-1 and J is TRBJ2-4; possible D gene TRBD2, 5 bases. Trimming removed 4 bases from V and 1 base from J, with 12 bases in between. There are 15 residues in the CDR3. From germline, CDR1 is SGHRS and CDR2 YFSETQ. The part of the CDR3 DNA that was read is TGCGCCAGCAGCCCCCTCGGCGGGGCCAAAAACATT. Protein sequence: CASSPLGGAKNI. The entire CDR3 protein reads CASSPLGGAKNIQYF.

Of note for this clone: The read terminates 3 residues before the CDR3 end, so the remaining end is supplied by the germline J gene. The gene calls are TRBV19 and TRBJ2-7; D may be TRBD1 or TRBD2 (6 bases each). Germline V gene sequence: CDR1 LNHDA, CDR2 SQIVND (reference sequence). The CDR3 has 14 residues. The V end lost 3 bases, the J end lost 5 bases, and 14 bases lay between the germline ends. CDR3 bases read: TGTGCCAGTAGTATCGGCAGGGGAGGTGACGAG. Protein: CASSIGRGGDE. The CDR3 in its entirety is CASSIGRGGDEQYF.

Comments on this clone: The CDR3 end lies 3 residues beyond the end of the read and is filled in from the germline J gene. The chain uses TRBV6-2 or TRBV6-3 and TRBJ1-5; tentatively, D is TRBD1 (6 bases). V lost 3 bases to trimming and J lost 4 bases, with 7 bases between them. The CDR3 covers 13 residues. In germline, CDR1 is MNHEY, CDR2 SVGEGT. The CDR3 spells CASSYTGNQPQHF. Partial CDR3 DNA: TGTGCCAGCAGTTATACAGGGAATCAGCCC.

Worth noting for this clone: At one boundary the junction diverges from the germline segment, which might be a read error. Read data end 3 residues before the CDR3 end; the end is taken from the germline J gene. The rearrangement joins TRBV7-7 to TRBJ2-3; 11 bases line up with TRBD2. The CDR3 loop spans 14 amino acids. Germline lookup yields CDR1 SSHAT and CDR2 FNYEAQ (reference sequence). The part of the CDR3 DNA that was read is TGTGCCAGCAGCCTAGCGGGGGGAGCAGATACG. Its protein is CASSLAGGADT. Given in full, the CDR3 is CASSLAGGADTQYF.